One sample yielded the 29 T cell receptor beta chains listed below, sequenced in a study of blood T cells in healthy people across ages. PCR was performed a second time for about 7 to 12 cycles using a sample-barcoded 5' primer and a J-beta primer mix. MiXCR, applied by TCRdb to the 5' RACE reads, yields one record per CDR3 protein. The data show approximately 820,000 distinct CDR3 sequences, around 43% seen once. The sample comprised blood. The receptors were sampled from a man aged 55 to 69 in good health.

V gene TRBV5-1 combines with J gene TRBJ2-5, with no clear D. V was pared by 0 bases and J by 5 bases, with 11 bases between. The CDR3 has 14 amino acids. The germline V gene encodes CDR1 SGHRS and CDR2 YFSETQ. The CDR3 coding sequence is TGCGCCAGCAGCTTGGCCACGGAGCTGGAGACCCAGTACTTC. Residues: CASSLATELETQYF.

The genes are TRBV12-3 or TRBV12-4 and TRBJ2-1, with D unclear. V was pared by 5 bases and J by 7 bases, with 6 bases between. CDR3 length: 11 residues. The CDR3 sequence is CASSNENEQFF. The CDR3 DNA is TGTGCCAGCAGTAATGAGAATGAGCAGTTCTTC.

The genes are TRBV7-9 and TRBJ1-2; 7 bases agree with TRBD1. This CDR3 is built from 14 residues. CDR1 SEHNR and CDR2 FQNEAQ come from the germline V gene (reference sequence). Unmatched junction bases numbered 7, after V lost 3 bases and J lost 6 bases. CDR3 protein: CASSFPLTGDGYTF. DNA for the CDR3: TGTGCCAGCAGCTTTCCCCTAACAGGGGATGGCTACACCTTC.

This rearrangement joins TRBV28 to TRBJ1-5; D is possibly TRBD1 (5 bases). In germline, CDR1 is MDHEN, CDR2 SYDVKM. Deletions cut 2 bases from V and 10 bases from J, with 15 bases between. The CDR3 covers 14 residues. The CDR3 sequence: CASSLQGVGSPQHF. The CDR3 region has the DNA TGTGCCAGCAGTTTACAGGGCGTCGGGTCTCCCCAGCATTTT.

The rearrangement links TRBV5-1 to TRBJ1-5; 11 bases match TRBD1. The junction had 2 bases not matched to a gene; V was cut back by 1 base and J by 5 bases. In germline, CDR1 is SGHRS, CDR2 YFSETQ. The CDR3 is 15 residues long. The CDR3 region has the DNA TGCGCCAGCAGCTTGTCGGGACAGGGGGATCAGCCCCAGCATTTT. This codes for CASSLSGQGDQPQHF.

The chain is built from TRBV20-1 and TRBJ2-5; TRBD2 might be the D (5 bases). The germline V gene encodes CDR1 DFQATT and CDR2 SNEGSKA (reference sequence). This CDR3 has 13 amino acids. Trimming left V 3 bases short and J 11 bases short, with 19 bases between. The CDR3 loop is CSASGVSPWEQYF. The CDR3 DNA sequence: TGCAGTGCTAGCGGAGTTTCGCCGTGGGAGCAGTACTTC.

The gene calls are TRBV9 and TRBJ1-2; possibly TRBD1 for D (5 bases). V gave up 0 bases and J gave up 6 bases, with 15 bases separating them. The germline V gene has CDR1 SGDLS and CDR2 YYNGEE. This CDR3 spans 15 amino acids. CDR3 nucleotides: TGTGCCAGCAGCGTAGACTTGGGGCAGTTGGATGGCTACACCTTC. Its translation is CASSVDLGQLDGYTF.

There are a few counts of this clonotype. The chain uses TRBV18 and TRBJ2-4, with D perhaps TRBD1 or TRBD2 (6 bases each). Germline CDR1 KGHSH, CDR2 LQKENI. Trimming shortened V by 2 bases and J by 2 bases, and 13 bases separated the two germline ends. The CDR3 contains 16 residues. The CDR3 DNA reads TGTGCCAGCTCACCAACCGGGGGCAGGACCAAAAACATTCAGTACTTC. Its translation: CASSPTGGRTKNIQYF.

The chain uses TRBV27 and TRBJ2-7; D not certain. Germline V lookup: CDR1 MNHEY, CDR2 SMNVEV (reference sequence). CDR3 length: 14 amino acids. V was pared by 6 bases and J by 4 bases, with 16 bases between. The CDR3 DNA is TGTGCCAGCAGCCTACAGAGAGGCCCTTACGAGCAGTACTTC. This translates into CASSLQRGPYEQYF.

This chain connects TRBV2 to TRBJ2-7, with D hard to call. The V end lost 6 bases, the J end lost 0 bases, and 9 bases lay between the germline ends. The CDR3 is 13 amino acids. Germline-derived CDR1 and CDR2 are SNHLY and FYNNEI. For the CDR3, the DNA is TGTGCCAGCAGCCCTAAGAGCTCCTACGAGCAGTACTTC. It codes for CASSPKSSYEQYF.

This chain joins TRBV20-1 and TRBJ1-4; 9 bases are a match to TRBD1. The germline V gene encodes CDR1 DFQATT and CDR2 SNEGSKA (reference sequence). V was pared by 5 bases and J by 8 bases, with 9 bases of the junction left unmatched. This CDR3 contains 14 residues. CDR3 residues: CSAPPGQGSEKLFF. The CDR3 nucleotides are TGCAGTGCTCCACCGGGACAGGGTAGCGAAAAACTGTTTTTT.

This clonotype was observed at least ten times. The V and J genes are TRBV20-1 and TRBJ2-5; TRBD2 matches 8 bases. Germline CDR1 and CDR2: DFQATT and SNEGSKA (reference sequence). Germline trimming cut 2 bases from V and 1 base from J; bases unmatched to any gene: 0. This CDR3 comprises 13 residues. This chain's CDR3 is CSARSGGQETQYF. The CDR3 DNA is TGCAGTGCTAGAAGCGGGGGCCAAGAGACCCAGTACTTC.

The rearrangement links TRBV7-7 to TRBJ2-2; no firm D call. There are 13 residues in the CDR3. V lost 3 bases to trimming and J lost 5 bases, with 7 bases between them. Germline loops: CDR1 SSHAT, CDR2 FNYEAQ (reference sequence). The CDR3 loop reads CASSFSRTGELFF. The CDR3 nucleotides read TGTGCCAGCAGCTTTAGTCGTACCGGGGAGCTGTTTTTT.

This clonotype has just a few counts. The rearrangement uses TRBV28 and TRBJ1-5; 10 bases match TRBD1. Germline V gene sequence: CDR1 MDHEN, CDR2 SYDVKM. With V trimmed by 4 bases and J by 0 bases, 18 bases remained unmatched. This CDR3 spans 21 amino acids. CDR3 sequence (DNA): TGTGCCAGCAGTTCAAAGACAGGGGGCAGGGAGGGAAGGTTTAGCAATCAGCCCCAGCATTTT. It translates to CASSSKTGGREGRFSNQPQHF.

The V gene is TRBV9, the J gene TRBJ1-2; D may be TRBD1 (5 bases). Germline CDR1 reads SGDLS; CDR2 reads YYNGEE. The CDR3 sequence is 14 residues long. V lost 3 bases and J 3 bases, leaving 12 bases between the germline ends. This CDR3 is CASSGHTGDYGYTF. CDR3 coding DNA: TGTGCCAGCAGCGGACATACAGGAGACTATGGCTACACCTTC.

Notes on this clonotype: Mismatch with germline at one junction end may stem from a read error. This rearrangement joins TRBV5-6 to TRBJ2-4; D gene uncertain. The CDR3 is 16 residues long. The germline CDR1 and CDR2 sequences are SGHDT and YYEEEE. CDR3 residues: CASSLAVGRAKNIPYF. CDR3 DNA: TGTGCCAGCAGCTTGGCGGTGGGTAGGGCCAAAAACATTCCGTACTTC.

This clonotype was seen more than once but under ten times. The chain employs TRBV7-8 and TRBJ2-3, with D tentatively TRBD1 or TRBD2 (5 bases each). The CDR3 extends over 16 amino acids. V was cut by 6 bases and J by 2 bases, with 18 bases left in between. Germline CDR1 is SGHVS and CDR2 is FQNEAQ. The CDR3 coding sequence is TGTGCCAGCAGGAATACACCTCGGGGCCCCACAGATACGCAGTATTTT. Its translation: CASRNTPRGPTDTQYF.

This clonotype was found once. V and J are TRBV9 and TRBJ2-7; no firm D call. V lost 3 bases, J lost 0 bases, and 7 bases lay in between. This CDR3 has 13 residues. Germline V gives CDR1 SGDLS, CDR2 YYNGEE. DNA for the CDR3: TGTGCCAGCAGCGAGGGTCTCTCCTACGAGCAGTACTTC. Encoded protein: CASSEGLSYEQYF.

The chain combines TRBV20-1 with TRBJ1-5, with unresolved D. With 5 bases removed from V and 4 bases from J, the gap between germline ends came to 18 bases. The germline V gene encodes CDR1 DFQATT and CDR2 SNEGSKA (reference sequence). The CDR3 is 15 residues long. CDR3 residues: CSAQTKWGENQPQHF. CDR3 coding DNA: TGCAGTGCTCAAACCAAGTGGGGAGAAAATCAGCCCCAGCATTTT.

The rearrangement links TRBV5-1 to TRBJ2-7, with TRBD1 identical over 9 bases. V shed 4 bases, J shed 2 bases, and the junction held 10 bases outside the gene matches. This CDR3 is built from 16 residues. The germline gives CDR1 SGHRS, CDR2 YFSETQ. CDR3 nucleotides: TGCGCCAGCAGCGCGGTTGGAGACAGGGGGGCCTACGAGCAGTACTTC. Residues: CASSAVGDRGAYEQYF.

The chain carries TRBV20-1 and TRBJ2-5; either TRBD1 or TRBD2 may fit D (5 bases each). The CDR3 covers 17 residues. V lost 1 base and J 11 bases, leaving 29 bases between the germline ends. Germline V lookup: CDR1 DFQATT, CDR2 SNEGSKA (reference sequence). The CDR3 DNA reads TGCAGTGCTAGAGTTCGACCCCACAGGCCGGGATACAATGAGCAGTACTTC. Its protein product is CSARVRPHRPGYNEQYF.

The J gene is TRBJ2-1, the V gene TRBV20-1; D not certain. The CDR3 has 14 amino acids. Trimming cost V 5 bases and J 1 base, with 12 bases left between them. The germline CDR1 and CDR2 sequences are DFQATT and SNEGSKA (reference sequence). The DNA for the CDR3 is TGCAGTGCTCCGCCCCCCCCTTCCTACAATGAGCAGTTCTTC. This translates into CSAPPPPSYNEQFF.

The chain carries TRBV28 and TRBJ2-3; D is uncertain. Per the germline V gene, CDR1 is MDHEN and CDR2 is SYDVKM. The V and J ends lost 5 bases and 2 bases respectively, with 17 bases between them. CDR3 size: 16 residues. This chain's CDR3 is CASSPLGVRFTDTQYF. As DNA, the CDR3 is TGTGCCAGCAGTCCCCTAGGAGTACGGTTCACAGATACGCAGTATTTT.

The chain employs TRBV6-2 or TRBV6-3 and TRBJ2-3; 12 positions match TRBD2. The germline V gene has CDR1 MNHEY and CDR2 SVGEGT. The junction had 7 bases not matched to a gene; V was cut back by 7 bases and J by 2 bases. The CDR3 length is 16 residues. This chain's CDR3 is CASTLLAGGFTDTQYF. Written as DNA, the CDR3 is TGTGCCAGCACTCTACTAGCGGGGGGATTCACAGATACGCAGTATTTT.

This clonotype has just a few counts. The chain joins TRBV7-9 to TRBJ2-3; D may match TRBD1 or TRBD2 (5 bases each). V gave up 8 bases and J gave up 3 bases, with 18 bases separating them. The CDR3 length is 15 residues. The germline V gene encodes CDR1 SEHNR and CDR2 FQNEAQ (reference sequence). CDR3 sequence: CASLSGRQMTDTQYF. The DNA for the CDR3 is TGTGCCAGCCTATCGGGGCGACAGATGACAGATACGCAGTATTTT.

In its sample, this clonotype was seen once. The chain combines TRBV20-1 with TRBJ1-4; D unresolved. This CDR3 is built from 15 residues. Trimming took off 2 bases at V and 0 bases at J, with 10 bases between the two ends. The germline V gene encodes CDR1 DFQATT and CDR2 SNEGSKA (reference sequence). The CDR3 sequence is CSARPLSSTNEKLFF. In DNA form, the CDR3 reads TGCAGTGCTAGACCGCTATCTTCAACTAATGAAAAACTGTTTTTT.

This clonotype appeared many times. The chain uses TRBV20-1 and TRBJ2-5; D unclear. The germline gives CDR1 DFQATT, CDR2 SNEGSKA (reference sequence). The CDR3 sequence is 14 residues long. V was clipped by 0 bases and J by 1 base, with 9 bases between them. Written as DNA, the CDR3 is TGCAGTGCTAGAGATGGTGCAGGCCAAGAGACCCAGTACTTC. Its protein product is CSARDGAGQETQYF.

The chain joins TRBV28 to TRBJ1-5; D may be TRBD1 (6 bases). Germline CDR1 and CDR2: MDHEN and SYDVKM. The V gene lost 1 base and the J gene lost 3 bases, with 22 bases spanning the gap. The CDR3 contains 19 residues. DNA for the CDR3: TGTGCCAGCAGTTTATTTTATAGTGAAGACAGGCTAACCAATCAGCCCCAGCATTTT. Translating it yields CASSLFYSEDRLTNQPQHF.

The gene calls are TRBV5-4 and TRBJ2-3, with 11 bases matching TRBD1. CDR3 length: 17 residues. The germline gives CDR1 SGHNT, CDR2 YYREEE (reference sequence). With V trimmed by 4 bases and J by 8 bases, 15 bases remained unmatched. The CDR3 reads CASSLAGTGGSAGTQYF. Here the CDR3 DNA reads TGTGCCAGCAGCCTGGCTGGGACAGGGGGATCCGCAGGTACGCAGTATTTT.